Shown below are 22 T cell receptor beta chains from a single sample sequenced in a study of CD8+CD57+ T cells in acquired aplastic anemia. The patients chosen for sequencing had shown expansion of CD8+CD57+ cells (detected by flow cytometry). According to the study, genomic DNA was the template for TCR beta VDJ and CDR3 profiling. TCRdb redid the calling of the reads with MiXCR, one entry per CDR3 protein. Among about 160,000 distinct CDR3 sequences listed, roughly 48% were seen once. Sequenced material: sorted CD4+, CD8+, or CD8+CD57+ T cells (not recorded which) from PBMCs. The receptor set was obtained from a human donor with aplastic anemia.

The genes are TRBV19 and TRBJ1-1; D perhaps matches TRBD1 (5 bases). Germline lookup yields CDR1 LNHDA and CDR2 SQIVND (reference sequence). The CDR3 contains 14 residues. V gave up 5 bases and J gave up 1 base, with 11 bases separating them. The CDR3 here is CASSLRGSNTEAFF. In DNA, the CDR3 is TGTGCCAGTAGTCTCCGGGGCTCGAACACTGAAGCTTTCTTT.

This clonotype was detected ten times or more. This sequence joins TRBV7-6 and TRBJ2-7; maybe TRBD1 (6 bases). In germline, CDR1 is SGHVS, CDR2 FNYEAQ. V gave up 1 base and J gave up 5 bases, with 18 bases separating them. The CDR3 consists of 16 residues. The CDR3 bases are TGTGCCAGCAGCTTAGGCGTCGACCAGGGGATCCACGAGCAGTACTTC. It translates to CASSLGVDQGIHEQYF. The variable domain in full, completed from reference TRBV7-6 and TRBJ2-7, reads GAGVSQSPRYKVTKRGQDVALRCDPISGHVSLYWYRQALGQGPEFLTYFNYEAQQDKSGLPNDRFSAERPEGSISTLTIQRTEQRDSAMYRCASSLGVDQGIHEQYFGPGTRLTVT.

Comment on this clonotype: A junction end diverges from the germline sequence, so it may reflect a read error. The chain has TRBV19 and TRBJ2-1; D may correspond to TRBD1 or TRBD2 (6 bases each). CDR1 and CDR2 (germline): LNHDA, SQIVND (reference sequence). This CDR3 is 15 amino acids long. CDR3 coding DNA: TGCGCCAGTCTTCGCCGCGGAGGGGGATACAATGAGCAGCTCTTC. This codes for CASLRRGGGYNEQLF. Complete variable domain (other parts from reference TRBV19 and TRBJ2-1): DGGITQSPKYLFRKEGQNVTLSCEQNLNHDAMYWYRQDPGQGLRLIYYSQIVNDFQKGDIAEGYSVSREKKESFPLTVTSAQKNPTAFYLCASLRRGGGYNEQLFGPGTRLTVL.

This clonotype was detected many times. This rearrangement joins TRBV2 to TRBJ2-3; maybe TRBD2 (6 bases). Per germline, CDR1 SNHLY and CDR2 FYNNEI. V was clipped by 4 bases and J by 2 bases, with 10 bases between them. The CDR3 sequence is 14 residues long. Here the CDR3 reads CASSGRGVTDTQYF. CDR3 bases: TGTGCCAGCAGTGGACGCGGGGTCACAGATACGCAGTATTTT.

CDR3 DNA: TGTGCCAGCAGCTCAACTAGCGGGAGTGGGTTCTTC. This sequence encodes CASSSTSGSGFF. V usage is TRBV7-1 and J usage is TRBJ2-1; TRBD2 agrees at 11 bases. TRBV7-1 counts as an open reading frame of uncertain function. CDR3 length equals 12 residues. The junction had 3 bases not matched to a gene; V was cut back by 2 bases and J by 15 bases.

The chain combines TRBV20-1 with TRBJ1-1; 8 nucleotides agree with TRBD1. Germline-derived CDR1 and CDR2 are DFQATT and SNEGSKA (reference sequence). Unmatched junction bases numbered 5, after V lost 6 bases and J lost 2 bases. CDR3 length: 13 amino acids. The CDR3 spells CSAGAGGNTEAFF. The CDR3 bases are TGCAGTGCGGGAGCAGGGGGCAACACTGAAGCTTTCTTT.

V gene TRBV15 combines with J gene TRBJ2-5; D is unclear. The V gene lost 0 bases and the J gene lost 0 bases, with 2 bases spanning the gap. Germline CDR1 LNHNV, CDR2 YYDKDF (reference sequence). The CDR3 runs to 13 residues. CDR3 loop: CATSRDNQETQYF. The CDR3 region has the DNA TGTGCCACCAGCAGAGACAACCAAGAGACCCAGTACTTC.

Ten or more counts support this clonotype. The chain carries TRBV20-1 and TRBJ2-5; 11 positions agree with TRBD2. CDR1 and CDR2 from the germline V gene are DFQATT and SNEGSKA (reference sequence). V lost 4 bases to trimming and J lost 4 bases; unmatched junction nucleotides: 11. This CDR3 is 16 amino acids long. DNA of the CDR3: TGCAGTGCTACCCGCTCTAGCGGGAGGACCCGAGAGACCCAGTACTTC. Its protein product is CSATRSSGRTRETQYF.

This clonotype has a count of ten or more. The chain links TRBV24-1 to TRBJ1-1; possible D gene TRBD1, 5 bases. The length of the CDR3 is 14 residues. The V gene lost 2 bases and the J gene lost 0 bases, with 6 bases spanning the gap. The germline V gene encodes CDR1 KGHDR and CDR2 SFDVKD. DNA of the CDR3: TGTGCCACCAGTGATTCGGGGGTGAACACTGAAGCTTTCTTT. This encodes CATSDSGVNTEAFF.

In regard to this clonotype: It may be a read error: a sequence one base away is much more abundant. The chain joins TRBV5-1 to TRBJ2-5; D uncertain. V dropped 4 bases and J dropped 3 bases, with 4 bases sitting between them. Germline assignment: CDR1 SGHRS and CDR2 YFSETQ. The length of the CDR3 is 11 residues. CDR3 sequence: CASSNKETQYF. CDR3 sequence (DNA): TGCGCCAGCAGCAATAAAGAGACCCAGTACTTC.

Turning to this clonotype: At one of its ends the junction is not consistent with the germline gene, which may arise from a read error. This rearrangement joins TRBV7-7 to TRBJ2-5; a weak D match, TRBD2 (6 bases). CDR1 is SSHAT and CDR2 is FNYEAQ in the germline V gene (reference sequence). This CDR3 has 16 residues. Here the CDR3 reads CASSLGGTGARETQYF. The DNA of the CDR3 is TGTGCTAGCAGCTTAGGAGGGACTGGGGCCCGGGAGACCCAGTACTTC.

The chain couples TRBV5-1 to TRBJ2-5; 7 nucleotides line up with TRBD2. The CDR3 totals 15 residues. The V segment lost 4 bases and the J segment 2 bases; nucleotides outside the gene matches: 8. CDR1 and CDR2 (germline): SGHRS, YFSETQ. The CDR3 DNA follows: TGCGCCAGCAGCCGAGGAGTGGGGGGGCAAGAGACCCAGTACTTC. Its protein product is CASSRGVGGQETQYF.

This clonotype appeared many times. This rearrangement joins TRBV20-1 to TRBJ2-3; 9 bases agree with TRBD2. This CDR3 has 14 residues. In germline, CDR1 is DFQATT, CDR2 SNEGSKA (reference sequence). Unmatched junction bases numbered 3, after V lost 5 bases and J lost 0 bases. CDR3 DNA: TGCAGTGCTTGGACTAGCGTTAGCACAGATACGCAGTATTTT. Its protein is CSAWTSVSTDTQYF.

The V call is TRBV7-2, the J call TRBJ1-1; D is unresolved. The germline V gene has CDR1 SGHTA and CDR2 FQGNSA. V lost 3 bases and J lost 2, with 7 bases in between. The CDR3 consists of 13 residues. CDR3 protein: CASSFDGNTEAFF. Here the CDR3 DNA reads TGTGCCAGCAGCTTCGACGGAAACACTGAAGCTTTCTTT.

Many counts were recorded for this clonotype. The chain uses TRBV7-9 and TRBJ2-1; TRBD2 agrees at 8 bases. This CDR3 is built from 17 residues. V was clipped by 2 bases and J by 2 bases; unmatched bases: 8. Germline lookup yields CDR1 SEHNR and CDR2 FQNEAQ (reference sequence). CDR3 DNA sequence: TGTGCCAGCAGCTTATCTGGGGGACTAGGTGCCTACAATGAGCAGTTCTTC. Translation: CASSLSGGLGAYNEQFF. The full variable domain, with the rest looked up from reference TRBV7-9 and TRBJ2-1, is DTGVSQNPRHKITKRGQNVTFRCDPISEHNRLYWYRQTLGQGPEFLTYFQNEAQLEKSRLLSDRFSAERPKGSFSTLEIQRTEQGDSAMYLCASSLSGGLGAYNEQFFGPGTRLTVL.

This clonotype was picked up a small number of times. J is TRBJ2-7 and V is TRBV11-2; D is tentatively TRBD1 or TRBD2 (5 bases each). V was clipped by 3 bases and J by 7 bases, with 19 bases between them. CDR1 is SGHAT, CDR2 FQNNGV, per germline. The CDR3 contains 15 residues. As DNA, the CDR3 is TGTGCCAGCAGCTTCGATATTGGGGGACGCTATGAGCAGTACTTC. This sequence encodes CASSFDIGGRYEQYF. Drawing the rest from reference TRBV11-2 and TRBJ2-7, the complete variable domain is EAGVAQSPRYKIIEKRQSVAFWCNPISGHATLYWYQQILGQGPKLLIQFQNNGVVDDSQLPKDRFSAERLKGVDSTLKIQPAKLEDSAVYLCASSFDIGGRYEQYFGPGTRLTVT.

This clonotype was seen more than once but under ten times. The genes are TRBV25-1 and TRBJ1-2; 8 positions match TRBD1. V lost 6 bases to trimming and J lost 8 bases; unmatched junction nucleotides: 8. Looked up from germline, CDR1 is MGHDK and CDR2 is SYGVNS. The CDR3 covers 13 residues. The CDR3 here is CASRQDRGEGYTF. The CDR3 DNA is TGTGCCAGCAGGCAAGACAGGGGAGAAGGCTACACCTTC.

CDR3 region: CASSLGLVGKNIQYF. The CDR3 bases are TGTGCCAGCAGCTTGGGCCTAGTGGGCAAAAACATTCAGTACTTC. The chain carries TRBV5-4 and TRBJ2-4; D gene unclear. Germline-derived CDR1 and CDR2 are SGHNT and YYREEE (reference sequence). V was cut by 0 bases and J by 3 bases, with 10 bases left in between. This CDR3 spans 15 amino acids.

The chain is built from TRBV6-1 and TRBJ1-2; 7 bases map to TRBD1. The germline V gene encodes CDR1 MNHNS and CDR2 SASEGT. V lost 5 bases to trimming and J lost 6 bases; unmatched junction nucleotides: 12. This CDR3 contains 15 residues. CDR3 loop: CASSRGTENINGYTF. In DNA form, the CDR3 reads TGTGCCAGCAGTAGGGGGACAGAGAACATCAATGGCTACACCTTC.

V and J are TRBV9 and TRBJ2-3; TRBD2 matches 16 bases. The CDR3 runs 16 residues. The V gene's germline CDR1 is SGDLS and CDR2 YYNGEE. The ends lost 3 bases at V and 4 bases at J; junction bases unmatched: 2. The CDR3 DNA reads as TGTGCCAGCAGCGACGGGACTAGCGGGGGGGCAGATACGCAGTATTTT. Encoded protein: CASSDGTSGGADTQYF.

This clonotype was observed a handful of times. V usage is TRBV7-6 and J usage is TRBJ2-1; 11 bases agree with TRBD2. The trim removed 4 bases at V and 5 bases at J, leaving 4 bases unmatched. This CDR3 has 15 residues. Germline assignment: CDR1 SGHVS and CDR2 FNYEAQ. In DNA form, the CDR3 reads TGTGCCAGCAGCTGTAGCGGGAGGGCCAACAATGAGCAGTTCTTC. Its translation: CASSCSGRANNEQFF.

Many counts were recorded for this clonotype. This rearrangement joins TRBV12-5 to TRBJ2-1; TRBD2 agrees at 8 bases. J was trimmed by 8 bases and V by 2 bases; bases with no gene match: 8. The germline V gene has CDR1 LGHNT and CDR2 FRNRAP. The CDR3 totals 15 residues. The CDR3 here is CASGLSGRAVDEQFF. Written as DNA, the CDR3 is TGTGCTAGTGGTTTGTCCGGGAGGGCCGTAGATGAGCAGTTCTTC.